Shown below are 14 T cell receptor beta chains from a single sample sequenced in a study of blood T cells in healthy people across ages. Alongside a J-beta primer mix, a sample-barcoded 5' primer served in a second PCR lasting roughly 7 to 11 cycles. TCRdb used MiXCR to reprocess the 5' RACE reads, holding one entry per CDR3 protein. The table shows 1.5 million to 2 million distinct CDR3 sequences, with 28% occurring only once. Input material: blood. These receptors originate from a woman aged 25 to 45 in good health.

V usage is TRBV6-2 or TRBV6-3 and J usage is TRBJ2-2; weak D call: TRBD2 (6 bases). Germline V gene sequence: CDR1 MNHEY, CDR2 SVGEGT. Trimming cost V 6 bases and J 6 bases, with 11 bases left between them. There are 13 residues in the CDR3. CDR3 protein: CASRLTSSGELFF. CDR3 sequence (DNA): TGTGCCAGCAGGTTGACTAGTTCCGGGGAGCTGTTTTTT.

This clonotype has just a few counts. The J gene is TRBJ2-7, the V gene TRBV3-1; D is unresolved. Germline V gene lookup returns CDR1 LGHDT and CDR2 YNNKEL (reference sequence). This CDR3 region has 13 residues. Trimming left V 0 bases short and J 3 bases short, with 6 bases between. In DNA form, the CDR3 reads TGTGCCAGCAGCCAAGATACAGTCTACGAGCAGTACTTC. Encoded protein: CASSQDTVYEQYF.

This clonotype showed up many times. V usage is TRBV6-5 and J usage is TRBJ2-1, with D possibly matching TRBD1 (6 bases). The CDR3 length is 15 residues. Germline CDR1 and CDR2: MNHEY and SVGAGI. V was clipped by 5 bases and J by 7 bases, with 18 bases between them. The CDR3 region is CASSQDSPWRNEQFF. Written as DNA, the CDR3 is TGTGCCAGCAGTCAGGACAGCCCCTGGAGGAATGAGCAGTTCTTC.

This clonotype occurred once. The CDR3 bases are TGCGCCAGCAGTGTAATAAATGGGGATGAGCAGTTCTTC. Translating gives CASSVINGDEQFF. The V gene is TRBV5-1, the J gene TRBJ2-1; the D is unclear. V lost 5 bases and J 8 bases, leaving 14 bases between the germline ends. Germline CDR1 is SGHRS and CDR2 is YFSETQ. The CDR3 has 13 residues.

The V call is TRBV20-1, the J call TRBJ2-5; D may be TRBD1 or TRBD2 (6 bases each). The V end was cut by 3 bases, the J end by 1 base, with 15 bases between. Germline CDR1 reads DFQATT; CDR2 reads SNEGSKA (reference sequence). This CDR3 has 15 residues. The CDR3 coding sequence is TGCAGTGCTAGCCCTCCCTGGGGGGCCCAAGAGACCCAGTACTTC. It yields the protein CSASPPWGAQETQYF.

V is TRBV28 and J is TRBJ2-3; no definite D call. CDR1 is MDHEN and CDR2 is SYDVKM in the germline V gene. The CDR3 is 16 amino acids. The V and J ends lost 2 bases and 5 bases respectively, with 17 bases between them. Here the CDR3 DNA reads TGTGCCAGCAGTTTAGATTTAATCGGCAGGATAGATACGCAGTATTTT. It yields the protein CASSLDLIGRIDTQYF.

This clonotype turned up a few times. The chain has TRBV4-3 and TRBJ2-2; 8 nucleotides line up with TRBD2. The CDR3 runs 17 residues. Trimming at V came to 0 bases and at J to 0 bases, leaving 3 bases not matched to a gene. Germline V gives CDR1 LGHNA, CDR2 YSLEER. CDR3 in DNA: TGCGCCAGCAGCCAAGAACCGGGACTAGCGAACACCGGGGAGCTGTTTTTT. This gives the protein CASSQEPGLANTGELFF.

This clonotype came up a few times. J is TRBJ2-3 and V is TRBV12-3 or TRBV12-4; D not certain. The V and J ends lost 8 bases and 4 bases respectively, with 13 bases between them. The CDR3 sequence is 13 residues long. The chain's CDR3 is CASRQGPADTQYF. CDR3 sequence (DNA): TGTGCCAGCCGGCAAGGGCCGGCAGATACGCAGTATTTT.

This clonotype was observed a few times. The rearrangement uses TRBV29-1 and TRBJ1-2, with 9 bases lining up with TRBD1. The length of the CDR3 is 12 residues. The germline V gene has CDR1 SQVTM and CDR2 ANQGSEA. The J segment lost 10 bases and the V segment lost 8 bases, leaving 11 bases of the junction unmatched. This CDR3 reads CSWDRAGHDYTF. CDR3 nucleotide sequence: TGCAGCTGGGACAGGGCTGGACATGACTACACCTTC. The variable domain in full, with the rest retrieved from reference TRBV29-1 and TRBJ1-2, is SAVISQKPSRDICQRGTSLTIQCQVDSQVTMMFWYRQQPGQSLTLIATANQGSEATYESGFVIDKFPISRPNLTFSTLTVSNMSPEDSSIYLCSWDRAGHDYTFGSGTRLTVV.

The sample holds a few counts of this clonotype. The rearrangement joins TRBV7-3 to TRBJ1-3; 7 nucleotides line up with TRBD1. The CDR3 has 17 amino acids. In germline, CDR1 is SGHTA, CDR2 FQGTGA. With 1 base clipped from V and 7 bases from J, the junction kept 13 bases outside the gene matches. CDR3 bases: TGTGCCAGCAGCTTAAGAAAAGGAAGGGGGCGAGGGAACACCATATATTTT. Translated: CASSLRKGRGRGNTIYF.

This clonotype turned up a few times. This rearrangement joins TRBV29-1 to TRBJ2-3, with D possibly TRBD1 on 5 matching bases. The V end lost 6 bases, the J end lost 6 bases, and 7 bases lay between the germline ends. The CDR3 spans 10 residues. Per germline, CDR1 SQVTM and CDR2 ANQGSEA. CDR3 sequence reads: CSVPGDTQYF. CDR3 DNA: TGCAGCGTGCCAGGGGATACGCAGTATTTT.

The CDR3 here is CASSSRDRGPFSYEQYF. Written as DNA, the CDR3 is TGTGCCAGCAGTAGCCGGGACAGGGGCCCTTTCTCCTACGAGCAGTACTTC. The chain couples TRBV6-1 to TRBJ2-7, with 10 positions matching TRBD1. V shed 5 bases, J shed 0 bases, and the junction held 10 bases outside the gene matches. Germline V gene sequence: CDR1 MNHNS, CDR2 SASEGT. The CDR3 runs to 17 residues.

This clonotype was recorded a few times. The chain uses TRBV18 and TRBJ2-7; D remains ambiguous. The CDR3 length is 14 residues. Trimming shortened V by 4 bases and J by 0 bases, and 10 bases separated the two germline ends. CDR1 and CDR2 from the germline V gene are KGHSH and LQKENI. CDR3: CASSLATLSYEQYF. As DNA, the CDR3 is TGTGCCAGCTCACTAGCCACCCTCTCCTACGAGCAGTACTTC.

The J gene is TRBJ2-5, the V gene TRBV7-2, with 9 bases lining up with TRBD1. Germline trimming cut 4 bases from V and 3 bases from J; bases unmatched to any gene: 6. In germline, CDR1 is SGHTA, CDR2 FQGNSA. The CDR3 spans 15 residues. The CDR3 sequence: CASSWYRDREETQYF. CDR3 DNA: TGTGCCAGCAGCTGGTACCGGGACAGGGAAGAGACCCAGTACTTC.